This T cell receptor (beta chain) was sequenced during a study of molecular identifiers for immune sequencing clone quantification. A few counts support this clonotype. This CDR3 has 18 amino acids. Germline CDR1 and CDR2: MGHRA and YSYEKL. V lost 5 bases and J lost 7, with 24 bases in between. Using its own MiXCR run on the PCR reads, TCRdb lists one record per CDR3 protein. The table has approximately 680,000 distinct CDR3 sequences, 25% seen once. This clonotype was obtained from a human donor in good health. Some libraries in this study had Jurkat cell RNA spiked in. The J gene is TRBJ1-6, the V gene TRBV4-1; D unclear. Sequencing was carried out using naive CD8+ T cells from blood, with Jurkat cell RNA spiked in. Regarding subset: FACS-sorted CD8+CD4-CCR7+CD45RA+ naive T cells. CDR3 coding DNA: TGCGCCAGCAGCATAAGAGAACTCCGGGCGGACGGCAATTCACCCCTCCACTTT. Translating it yields CASSIRELRADGNSPLHF.